This is a list of T cell receptor beta chains from one sample in a study of glioma-infiltrating T cells. In TCRdb, the multiplex PCR reads were re-called with MiXCR into one record per CDR3 protein. The table has about 400,000 distinct CDR3 sequences, around 38% seen once. The sequenced material came from glioma tissue, nonneoplastic brain tissue, or PBMCs (not recorded which). Every receptor here comes from a human donor with low-grade glioma or glioblastoma, undergoing nonglioma brain surgery, or in good health (not recorded which). Each CDR3 is given with its conserved first and last residue. The order of the fields is V gene, J gene, D gene, clone size, CDR3 DNA, CDR3 protein. D genes are given only for firm matches. Clone size appears in some rows only: once, few, many, or a class for an expanded clone.

v_gene: TRBV7-6; j_gene: TRBJ1-5; d_gene: NA; abundance: NA; CDR3nt: TGTGCCAGCAGCTTATATTTTGATACGCAGCATTTT; CDR3aa: CASSLYFDTQHF
v_gene: TRBV4-1; j_gene: TRBJ2-1; d_gene: TRBD2; abundance: NA; CDR3nt: TGCGCCAGCAGCCAAGCAATCGGGCTAGCGGGAGGCCGTAATAAGAATGAGCAGTTCTTC; CDR3aa: CASSQAIGLAGGRNKNEQFF
v_gene: TRBV10-3; j_gene: TRBJ2-5; d_gene: NA; abundance: few; CDR3nt: TGTGCCATCAGTGACTACAGGGACGAGACCCAGTACTTC; CDR3aa: CAISDYRDETQYF
v_gene: TRBV28; j_gene: TRBJ2-2; d_gene: NA; abundance: NA; CDR3nt: TGTGCCAGCAGGGGGCCGATCACCGGGGAGCTGTTTTTT; CDR3aa: CASRGPITGELFF
v_gene: TRBV28; j_gene: TRBJ1-2; d_gene: NA; abundance: NA; CDR3nt: TGTGCCAGCAGTTTCGAGGGGCGTCAGGGCTATGGCTACACCTTC; CDR3aa: CASSFEGRQGYGYTF
v_gene: TRBV20-1; j_gene: TRBJ2-1; d_gene: TRBD2; abundance: few; CDR3nt: TGCAGTGCTAGACCGTCTAGCGGAAGCTCCTACAATGAGCAGTTCTTC; CDR3aa: CSARPSSGSSYNEQFF
v_gene: TRBV4-2; j_gene: TRBJ2-7; d_gene: TRBD1; abundance: NA; CDR3nt: TGTGCCAGCAGCCCGCGGGACAGGGACGACGAGCAGTACTTC; CDR3aa: CASSPRDRDDEQYF
v_gene: TRBV5-1; j_gene: TRBJ2-2; d_gene: TRBD2; abundance: NA; CDR3nt: TGCGCCAGCGGACTAGCGAGCGCTTCCGGTGAGCTGTTTTTT; CDR3aa: CASGLASASGELFF
v_gene: TRBV14; j_gene: TRBJ2-1; d_gene: NA; abundance: few; CDR3nt: TGTGCCAGCAGCCAAGATTCAGGCAGGTACCTGATGTTCTTC; CDR3aa: CASSQDSGRYLMFF
v_gene: TRBV20-1; j_gene: TRBJ2-1; d_gene: TRBD1; abundance: few; CDR3nt: TGCAGTGCCGTCAGCCCGGGACAGGGTTGGAATGAGCAGTTCTTC; CDR3aa: CSAVSPGQGWNEQFF
v_gene: TRBV4-2; j_gene: TRBJ1-1; d_gene: NA; abundance: many; CDR3nt: TGTGCCAGCAGCCAAGATTTGAACACTGAAGCTTTCTTT; CDR3aa: CASSQDLNTEAFF
v_gene: TRBV7-9; j_gene: TRBJ2-1; d_gene: TRBD2; abundance: NA; CDR3nt: TGTGCCAGCAGCTTCCTAGCGGCCTACAATGAGCAGTTCTTC; CDR3aa: CASSFLAAYNEQFF
v_gene: TRBV7-6; j_gene: TRBJ2-7; d_gene: TRBD2; abundance: few; CDR3nt: TGTGCCAGCAGCTTAGGAGCGGGAGGGCCCTACGAGCAGTACTTC; CDR3aa: CASSLGAGGPYEQYF
v_gene: TRBV5-4; j_gene: TRBJ1-2; d_gene: TRBD1; abundance: few; CDR3nt: TGTGCCAGCAGCTTCCAGGGGGCCGGCTATGGCTACACCTTC; CDR3aa: CASSFQGAGYGYTF
v_gene: TRBV7-2; j_gene: TRBJ2-5; d_gene: NA; abundance: few; CDR3nt: TGTGCCAGCAGCGGTTGGGTCTCAACGGAGACCCAGTACTTC; CDR3aa: CASSGWVSTETQYF
v_gene: TRBV7-2; j_gene: TRBJ1-2; d_gene: TRBD1; abundance: NA; CDR3nt: TGTGCCAGCTCGTGGACAGGGGGCGATGGCTACACCTTC; CDR3aa: CASSWTGGDGYTF
v_gene: TRBV28; j_gene: TRBJ2-5; d_gene: NA; abundance: many; CDR3nt: TGTGCCAGCAGTTTAATTGGGCAAGAGACCCAGTACTTC; CDR3aa: CASSLIGQETQYF
v_gene: TRBV5-1; j_gene: TRBJ2-2; d_gene: NA; abundance: NA; CDR3nt: TGCGCCAGCAGCCCTGACGGACGGCTCAACACCGGGGAGCTGTTTTTT; CDR3aa: CASSPDGRLNTGELFF
v_gene: TRBV5-1; j_gene: TRBJ2-3; d_gene: NA; abundance: NA; CDR3nt: TGCGCCAGCAGCGAGGTCTCTAGCTACACAGGTACGCAGTATTTT; CDR3aa: CASSEVSSYTGTQYF
v_gene: TRBV7-9; j_gene: TRBJ2-2; d_gene: NA; abundance: NA; CDR3nt: TGTGCCAGCAGCTCAAAGCGGTGGCCAACCGGGGAGCTGTTTTTT; CDR3aa: CASSSKRWPTGELFF
v_gene: TRBV5-4; j_gene: TRBJ2-3; d_gene: TRBD1; abundance: NA; CDR3nt: TGTGCCAGCAGCAAAACGACAGGGGGCACAGATACGCAGTATTTT; CDR3aa: CASSKTTGGTDTQYF
v_gene: TRBV9; j_gene: TRBJ2-2; d_gene: TRBD2; abundance: NA; CDR3nt: TGTGCCAGCAGCGTGGACGGGAGGCCGAACACCGGGGAGCTGTTTTTT; CDR3aa: CASSVDGRPNTGELFF
v_gene: TRBV19; j_gene: TRBJ2-4; d_gene: TRBD2; abundance: NA; CDR3nt: TGTGCCAGTAGTGCGCGGACTAGCGGTGGAGGGGCCAAAAACATTCAGTACTTC; CDR3aa: CASSARTSGGGAKNIQYF
v_gene: TRBV28; j_gene: TRBJ2-4; d_gene: NA; abundance: few; CDR3nt: TGTGCCAGCAGCCAGGGACGGGCCAGGGGAAACATTCAGTACTTC; CDR3aa: CASSQGRARGNIQYF
v_gene: TRBV12-5; j_gene: TRBJ2-7; d_gene: TRBD2; abundance: NA; CDR3nt: TGTGCTAGTGGTCCCGGTTTAGCGGGACGCGAGCAGTACTTC; CDR3aa: CASGPGLAGREQYF